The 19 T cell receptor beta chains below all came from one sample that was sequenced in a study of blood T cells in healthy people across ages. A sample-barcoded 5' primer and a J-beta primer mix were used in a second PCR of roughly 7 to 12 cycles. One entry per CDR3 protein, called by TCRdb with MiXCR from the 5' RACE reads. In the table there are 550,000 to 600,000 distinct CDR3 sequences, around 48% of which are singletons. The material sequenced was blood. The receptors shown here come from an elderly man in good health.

CDR3 loop: CASSFDRGRNTIYF. The CDR3 DNA is TGTGCCAGCAGCTTTGACAGGGGAAGAAACACCATATATTTT. V gene TRBV7-3 combines with J gene TRBJ1-3; 8 bases align to TRBD1. The CDR3 has 14 amino acids. J gave up 5 bases and V 3 bases, and 3 bases lay outside the gene matches. CDR1 and CDR2 (germline): SGHTA, FQGTGA.

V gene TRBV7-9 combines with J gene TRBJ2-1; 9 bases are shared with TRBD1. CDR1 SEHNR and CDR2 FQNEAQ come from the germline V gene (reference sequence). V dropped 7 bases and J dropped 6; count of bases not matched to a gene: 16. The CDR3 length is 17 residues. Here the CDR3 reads CASMLRRTGTGINEQFF. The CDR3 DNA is TGTGCCAGCATGCTTAGGAGAACCGGGACAGGGATCAATGAGCAGTTCTTC.

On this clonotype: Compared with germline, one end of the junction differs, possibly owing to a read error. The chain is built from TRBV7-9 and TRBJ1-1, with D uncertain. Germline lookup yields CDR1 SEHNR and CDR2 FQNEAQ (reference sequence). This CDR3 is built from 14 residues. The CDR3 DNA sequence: TGTGCCAGCAGCCTATCCGTCGGGAACCCTGAAGCTTTCTTT. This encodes CASSLSVGNPEAFF.

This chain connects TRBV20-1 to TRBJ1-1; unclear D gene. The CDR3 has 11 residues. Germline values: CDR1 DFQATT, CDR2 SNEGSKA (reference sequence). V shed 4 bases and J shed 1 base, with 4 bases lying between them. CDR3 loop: CSAIRNTEAFF. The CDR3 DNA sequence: TGCAGTGCTATTAGGAACACTGAAGCTTTCTTT.

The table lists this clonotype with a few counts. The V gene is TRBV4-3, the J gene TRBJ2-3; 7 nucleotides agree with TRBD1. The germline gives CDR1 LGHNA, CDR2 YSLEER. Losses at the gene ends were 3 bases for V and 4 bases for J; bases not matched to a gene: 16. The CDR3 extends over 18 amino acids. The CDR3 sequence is CASSQIPGQAPGADTQYF. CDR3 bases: TGCGCCAGCAGCCAGATCCCAGGACAGGCCCCAGGGGCAGATACGCAGTATTTT.

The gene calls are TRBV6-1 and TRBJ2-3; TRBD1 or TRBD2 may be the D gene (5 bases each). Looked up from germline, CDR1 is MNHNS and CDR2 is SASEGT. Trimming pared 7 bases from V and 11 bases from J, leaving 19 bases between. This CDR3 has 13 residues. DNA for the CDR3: TGTGCCAGCACCGACCGGGACCCACTGGGGCAGTATTTT. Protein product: CASTDRDPLGQYF.

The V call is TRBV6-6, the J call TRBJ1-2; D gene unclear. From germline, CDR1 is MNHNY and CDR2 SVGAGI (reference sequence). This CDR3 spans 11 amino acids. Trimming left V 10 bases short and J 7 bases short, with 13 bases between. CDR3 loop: CATIIKGGYTF. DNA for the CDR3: TGTGCCACCATCATCAAAGGTGGCTACACCTTC.

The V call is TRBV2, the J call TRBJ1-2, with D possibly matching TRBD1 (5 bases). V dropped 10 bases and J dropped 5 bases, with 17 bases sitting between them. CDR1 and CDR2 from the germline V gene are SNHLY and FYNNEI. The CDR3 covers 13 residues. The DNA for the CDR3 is TGTGCCACCAGCGGGGCGGGGGGGTATGGCTACACCTTC. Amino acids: CATSGAGGYGYTF.

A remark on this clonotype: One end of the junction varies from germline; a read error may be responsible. The CDR3 DNA sequence: TGTGCCAGCAGTTTCCCGACAGGGAATAATTCACCCCCCCACTTT. This codes for CASSFPTGNNSPPHF. The genes are TRBV28 and TRBJ1-6; 7 bases align to TRBD1. The CDR3 has 15 amino acids. Germline values: CDR1 MDHEN, CDR2 SYDVKM. The full variable domain, rest sourced from reference TRBV28 and TRBJ1-6, is DVKVTQSSRYLVKRTGEKVFLECVQDMDHENMFWYRQDPGLGLRLIYFSYDVKMKEKGDIPEGYSVSREKKERFSLILESASTNQTSMYLCASSFPTGNNSPPHFGNGTRLTVT.

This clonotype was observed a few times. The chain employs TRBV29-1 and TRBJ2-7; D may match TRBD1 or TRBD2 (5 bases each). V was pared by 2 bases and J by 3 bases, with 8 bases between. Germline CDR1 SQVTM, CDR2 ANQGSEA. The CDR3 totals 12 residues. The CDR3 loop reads CSVEIGGYEQYF. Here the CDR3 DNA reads TGCAGCGTTGAAATTGGGGGCTACGAGCAGTACTTC.

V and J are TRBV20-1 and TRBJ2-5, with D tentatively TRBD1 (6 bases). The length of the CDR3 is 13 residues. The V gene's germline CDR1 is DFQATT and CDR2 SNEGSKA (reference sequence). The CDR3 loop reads CIFKKGDEETQYF. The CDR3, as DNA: TGCATCTTCAAAAAGGGGGACGAAGAGACCCAGTACTTC.

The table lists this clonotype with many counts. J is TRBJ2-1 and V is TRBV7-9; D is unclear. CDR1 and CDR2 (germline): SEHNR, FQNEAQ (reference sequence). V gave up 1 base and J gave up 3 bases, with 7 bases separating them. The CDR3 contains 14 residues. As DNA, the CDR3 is TGTGCCAGCAGCTTAGGGACGGACTACAATGAGCAGTTCTTC. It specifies CASSLGTDYNEQFF.

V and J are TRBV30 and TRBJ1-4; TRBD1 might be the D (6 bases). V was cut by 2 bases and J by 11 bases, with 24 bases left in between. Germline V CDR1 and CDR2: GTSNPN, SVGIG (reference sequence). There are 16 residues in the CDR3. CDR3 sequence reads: CAWSTQGSGAPVKLFF. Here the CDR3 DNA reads TGTGCCTGGAGTACCCAGGGTTCAGGGGCCCCAGTCAAACTGTTTTTT. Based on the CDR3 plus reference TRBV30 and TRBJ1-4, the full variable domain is SQTIHQWPATLVQPVGSPLSLECTVEGTSNPNLYWYRQAAGRGLQLLFYSVGIGQISSEVPQNLSASRPQDRQFILSSKKLLLSDSGFYLCAWSTQGSGAPVKLFFGSGTQLSVL.

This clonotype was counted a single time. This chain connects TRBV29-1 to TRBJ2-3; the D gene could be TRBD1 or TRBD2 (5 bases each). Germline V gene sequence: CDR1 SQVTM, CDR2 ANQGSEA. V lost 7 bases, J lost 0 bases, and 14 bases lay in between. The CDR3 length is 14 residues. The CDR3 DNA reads TGCAGCGCCGGGGACCTACTTAGCACAGATACGCAGTATTTT. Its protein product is CSAGDLLSTDTQYF.

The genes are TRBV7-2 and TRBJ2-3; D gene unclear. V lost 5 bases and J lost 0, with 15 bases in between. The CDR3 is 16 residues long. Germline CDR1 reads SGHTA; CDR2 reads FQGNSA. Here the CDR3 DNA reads TGTGCCAGCAGCCCTCCCCGGGTCCGGAGCACAGATACGCAGTATTTT. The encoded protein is CASSPPRVRSTDTQYF.

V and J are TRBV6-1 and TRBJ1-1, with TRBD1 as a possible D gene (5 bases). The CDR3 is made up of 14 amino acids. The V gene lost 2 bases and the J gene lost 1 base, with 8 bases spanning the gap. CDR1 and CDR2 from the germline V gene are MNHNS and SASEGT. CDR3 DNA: TGTGCCAGCAGTGAAACAGGTCCGAACACTGAAGCTTTCTTT. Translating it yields CASSETGPNTEAFF.

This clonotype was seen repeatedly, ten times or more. CDR3 residues: CASQISGSSYEQYF. CDR3 DNA sequence: TGTGCCAGTCAAATTAGCGGGAGCTCCTACGAGCAGTACTTC. The chain carries TRBV6-5 and TRBJ2-7; 9 bases match TRBD2. The junction had 6 bases not matched to a gene; V was cut back by 9 bases and J by 0 bases. Germline V CDR1 and CDR2: MNHEY, SVGAGI. The CDR3 loop spans 14 amino acids.

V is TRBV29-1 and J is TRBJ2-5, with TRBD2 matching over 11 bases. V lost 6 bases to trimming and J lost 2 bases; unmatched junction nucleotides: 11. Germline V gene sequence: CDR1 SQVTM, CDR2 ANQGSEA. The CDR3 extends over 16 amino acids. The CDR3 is CSVVGLAGGLQETQYF. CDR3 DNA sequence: TGCAGCGTAGTAGGCCTAGCGGGAGGCCTTCAAGAGACCCAGTACTTC.

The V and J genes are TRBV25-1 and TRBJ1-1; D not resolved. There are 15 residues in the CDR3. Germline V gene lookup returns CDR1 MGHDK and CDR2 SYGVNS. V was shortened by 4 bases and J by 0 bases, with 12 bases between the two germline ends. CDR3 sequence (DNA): TGTGCCAGCAGTGGGAGCCCGGTCATGAACACTGAAGCTTTCTTT. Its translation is CASSGSPVMNTEAFF.